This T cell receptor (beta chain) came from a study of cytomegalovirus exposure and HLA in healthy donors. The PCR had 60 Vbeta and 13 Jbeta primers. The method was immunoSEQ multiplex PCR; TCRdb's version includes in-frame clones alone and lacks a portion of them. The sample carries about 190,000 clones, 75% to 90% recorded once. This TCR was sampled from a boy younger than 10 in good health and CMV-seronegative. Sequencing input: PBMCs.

This CDR3 reads CASSRINYGYTF. CDR3 nucleotide sequence: TGTGCCAGCAGTCGTATTAACTATGGCTACACCTTC. V usage is TRBV6-6 and J usage is TRBJ1-2; D is unresolved. V lost 5 bases, J lost 1 base, and 5 bases lay in between. Germline V gene data show CDR1 as MNHNY and CDR2 as SVGAGI (reference sequence). The CDR3 contains 12 residues.